The 27 T cell receptor beta chains reported below all come from one sample, sequenced in a study of blood T cell repertoires in COVID-19 (dated by TCRdb to 2018 to 2021). Libraries were prepared through the immunoSEQ multiplex PCR assay. TCRdb holds this immuneACCESS table with in-frame rearrangements only. Some clones are missing; in checked studies, unresolved V genes explain under half, and the rest has no known cause. This sample has some 21,000 clones in its table, and around 88% of those were observed once. The ten largest clones take up approximately 17% of the sample. The sequenced sample was peripheral blood. These receptors were taken from a man between 70 and 80 years old with active COVID-19.

The genes are TRBV5-6 and TRBJ2-4; possible D gene TRBD1, 6 bases. V was cut by 4 bases and J by 1 base, with 12 bases left in between. This CDR3 region has 15 residues. Germline lookup yields CDR1 SGHDT and CDR2 YYEEEE. The CDR3 DNA follows: TGTGCCAGCAGCAACAGGGTTATTGCCAAAAACATTCAGTACTTC. Amino acid sequence: CASSNRVIAKNIQYF.

V gene TRBV6-1 combines with J gene TRBJ1-5; 8 nucleotides match TRBD1. The V gene end was trimmed by 4 bases and the J gene end by 0 bases; junction bases not matched to a gene: 8. The length of the CDR3 is 17 residues. CDR1 is MNHNS, CDR2 SASEGT, per germline. Here the CDR3 DNA reads TGTGCCAGCAGTGGAACAGGGGGGGGCTATAGCAATCAGCCCCAGCATTTT. Translating it yields CASSGTGGGYSNQPQHF.

The chain employs TRBV19 and TRBJ1-5, with a tentative D call TRBD1 (5 bases). From germline, CDR1 is LNHDA and CDR2 SQIVND (reference sequence). V lost 7 bases to trimming and J lost 4 bases, with 17 bases between them. The CDR3 runs 15 residues. In DNA, the CDR3 is TGTGCCAGTACCCCGGGCGGGGGATGGAATCAGCCCCAGCATTTT. It translates to CASTPGGGWNQPQHF.

This chain uses TRBV5-1 with TRBJ2-2; 10 bases map to TRBD2. Germline V lookup: CDR1 SGHRS, CDR2 YFSETQ. The CDR3 length is 16 residues. Trimming removed 0 bases from V and 4 bases from J; junction bases left unmatched: 3. CDR3 residues: CASSLASGGLTGELFF. The CDR3 DNA is TGCGCCAGCAGCTTGGCTAGCGGGGGTCTCACCGGGGAGCTGTTTTTT.

V gene TRBV3-1 (or the pseudogene TRBV3-2) combines with J gene TRBJ2-7; D possibly corresponds to TRBD2 (6 bases). The CDR3 is made up of 13 amino acids. In germline, CDR1 is LGHDT, CDR2 YNNKEL (reference sequence). Trimming stripped 1 base from V and 4 bases from J, with 8 bases between. The CDR3 sequence: CASSQGTKYEQYF. DNA of the CDR3: TGTGCCAGCAGCCAAGGGACTAAGTACGAGCAGTACTTC.

This chain links TRBV7-4 with TRBJ2-1; maybe TRBD2 (6 bases). The CDR3 sequence is 16 residues long. Between the trimmed V and J ends, which lost 5 bases and 7 bases, there was a span of 21 bases. CDR1 is SGHVT, CDR2 SQSDAQ, per germline. In DNA, the CDR3 is TGTGCCAGCAGCAGCCAAGCCGGGACTTTAGGAAATGAGCAGTTCTTC. Its protein product is CASSSQAGTLGNEQFF. Full variable domain (outside the CDR3, taken from reference TRBV7-4 and TRBJ2-1): GAGVSQSPRYKVAKRGRDVALRCDSISGHVTLYWYRQTLGQGSEVLTYSQSDAQRDKSGRPSGRFSAERPERSVSTLKIQRTEQGDSAVYLCASSSQAGTLGNEQFFGPGTRLTVL.

The chain couples TRBV19 to TRBJ1-2, with D possibly matching TRBD1 (5 bases). The CDR3 runs to 16 residues. V shed 1 base and J shed 3 bases, with 15 bases lying between them. From germline, CDR1 is LNHDA and CDR2 SQIVND (reference sequence). CDR3 region: CASSIVSAGRYYGYTF. DNA of the CDR3: TGTGCCAGTAGTATAGTGTCGGCAGGGCGGTACTATGGCTACACCTTC.

The gene calls are TRBV19 and TRBJ2-1, with a tentative D call TRBD2 (6 bases). This CDR3 is built from 17 residues. Germline V gene data show CDR1 as LNHDA and CDR2 as SQIVND (reference sequence). V lost 2 bases and J 0 bases, leaving 14 bases between the germline ends. Here the CDR3 reads CASSIRSGPTSYNEQFF. The CDR3 nucleotides are TGTGCCAGTAGTATACGGAGCGGGCCCACCTCCTACAATGAGCAGTTCTTC.

This chain connects TRBV19 to TRBJ2-1, with TRBD2 identical over 13 bases. The J segment lost 9 bases and the V segment lost 4 bases, leaving 18 bases of the junction unmatched. The length of the CDR3 is 19 residues. Germline CDR1 and CDR2: LNHDA and SQIVND (reference sequence). The chain's CDR3 is CASSTRTSGSAGPLSEQFF. CDR3 coding DNA: TGTGCCAGTAGTACCCGGACTAGCGGGAGCGCAGGGCCTTTGAGTGAGCAGTTCTTC.

The chain has TRBV11-2 and TRBJ2-7; D call uncertain. Germline CDR1 reads SGHAT; CDR2 reads FQNNGV. CDR3 length: 12 residues. V was pared by 2 bases and J by 2 bases, with 4 bases between. The CDR3 DNA is TGTGCCAGCAGCTTATTCACCTACGAGCAGTACTTC. It yields the protein CASSLFTYEQYF.

This rearrangement joins TRBV9 to TRBJ2-3; TRBD2 matches 9 bases. The CDR3 has 14 residues. The V and J ends lost 3 bases and 4 bases, in that order; junction bases with no gene match: 3. Germline V lookup: CDR1 SGDLS, CDR2 YYNGEE. CDR3 nucleotide sequence: TGTGCCAGCAGCGCCAGGACTAGCGCAGATACGCAGTATTTT. This gives the protein CASSARTSADTQYF.

The chain joins TRBV30 to TRBJ2-3; possibly TRBD1 for D (7 bases). This CDR3 is built from 16 residues. V gave up 4 bases and J gave up 4 bases, with 21 bases separating them. CDR1 is GTSNPN, CDR2 SVGIG, per germline (reference sequence). In DNA, the CDR3 is TGTGCCTGGACCCCCGGGGCAGGGGGGTCGGCAGATACGCAGTATTTT. Translated: CAWTPGAGGSADTQYF.

The CDR3: CASSSAGVSEAFF. CDR3 DNA: TGTGCCAGCAGCTCCGCAGGGGTATCTGAAGCTTTCTTT. The chain employs TRBV7-3 and TRBJ1-1; perhaps TRBD1 as D (6 bases). V lost 4 bases, J lost 6 bases, and 12 bases lay in between. This CDR3 is 13 amino acids long. In germline, CDR1 is SGHTA, CDR2 FQGTGA.

The chain recombines TRBV18 with TRBJ1-3; weak D call: TRBD1 (5 bases). In germline, CDR1 is KGHSH, CDR2 LQKENI. With 5 bases removed from V and 2 bases from J, the gap between germline ends came to 10 bases. CDR3 size: 14 residues. In nucleotides, the CDR3 is TGTGCCAGCTCAGCCGGGACTACTGGAAACACCATATATTTT. As protein: CASSAGTTGNTIYF.

CDR3 in amino acids: CASSFGQGREQFF. The CDR3 DNA is TGCGCCAGCAGCTTTGGTCAGGGCCGGGAGCAGTTCTTC. The rearrangement uses TRBV5-1 and TRBJ2-1, with D perhaps matching TRBD1 (5 bases). Germline loops: CDR1 SGHRS, CDR2 YFSETQ. The CDR3 is made up of 13 amino acids. With 2 bases removed from V and 10 bases from J, the gap between germline ends came to 13 bases.

The chain is built from TRBV7-2 and TRBJ1-6, with D unclear. Germline V gene data show CDR1 as SGHTA and CDR2 as FQGNSA. V was cut by 1 base and J by 10 bases, with 14 bases left in between. This CDR3 is built from 15 residues. The CDR3, as DNA: TGTGCCAGCAGCTTAGTAGGTGGAGTCCGGTCACCCCTCCACTTT. This codes for CASSLVGGVRSPLHF.

V gene TRBV25-1 combines with J gene TRBJ1-1; D call uncertain. The V gene's germline CDR1 is MGHDK and CDR2 SYGVNS. The CDR3 runs to 14 residues. V was pared by 5 bases and J by 9 bases, with 19 bases between. In nucleotides, the CDR3 is TGTGCCAGCAGTCCCTCGGGATGGAAAGTTAAAGCTTTCTTT. It translates to CASSPSGWKVKAFF.

CDR3 amino acids: CATRASGGLNEQFF. CDR3 in DNA: TGTGCCACCAGGGCTAGCGGGGGCCTCAATGAGCAGTTCTTC. The genes are TRBV15 and TRBJ2-1; 10 bases are shared with TRBD2. Germline CDR1 is LNHNV and CDR2 is YYDKDF (reference sequence). V gave up 6 bases and J gave up 6 bases; unmatched junction bases: 5. The CDR3 sequence is 14 residues long.

This chain joins TRBV29-1 and TRBJ1-1, with 7 bases aligning to TRBD1. CDR3 length equals 15 residues. After removal of 4 bases from V and 2 bases from J, the junction contained 10 bases not matched to a gene. Per germline, CDR1 SQVTM and CDR2 ANQGSEA. The CDR3 region has the DNA TGCAGCGTTGTAGGGGCGGGACAGAGCAACACTGAAGCTTTCTTT. It yields the protein CSVVGAGQSNTEAFF.

V is TRBV12-5 and J is TRBJ1-2; possible D gene TRBD1, 5 bases. Germline CDR1 and CDR2: LGHNT and FRNRAP. This CDR3 is built from 12 residues. Trimming shortened V by 6 bases and J by 2 bases, and 7 bases separated the two germline ends. The CDR3 protein is CASGQENYGYTF. CDR3 in DNA: TGTGCTAGTGGACAGGAAAACTATGGCTACACCTTC.

V gene TRBV2 combines with J gene TRBJ2-3; 9 nucleotides match TRBD2. V trimming: 8 bases; J trimming: 5 bases; junction bases outside the gene matches: 8. Germline V gene data show CDR1 as SNHLY and CDR2 as FYNNEI. This CDR3 is 14 amino acids long. The CDR3 here is CASFGAGGKDTQYF. CDR3 DNA: TGTGCCAGCTTTGGGGCGGGGGGGAAAGATACGCAGTATTTT.

The sample holds a few counts of this clone. The rearrangement uses TRBV7-9 and TRBJ2-5, with a possible D match to TRBD1 (6 bases). CDR1 is SEHNR and CDR2 is FQNEAQ in the germline V gene (reference sequence). The CDR3 is 13 amino acids. Trimming pared 0 bases from V and 4 bases from J, leaving 6 bases between. The CDR3 here is CASSLAGGETQYF. CDR3 nucleotide sequence: TGTGCCAGCAGCTTAGCAGGGGGAGAGACCCAGTACTTC.

The chain joins TRBV2 to TRBJ1-3; no definite D call. Looked up from germline, CDR1 is SNHLY and CDR2 is FYNNEI. This CDR3 is 14 amino acids long. V dropped 10 bases and J dropped 0 bases, with 13 bases sitting between them. The CDR3 reads CAIRTSSSGNTIYF. In nucleotides, the CDR3 is TGTGCCATCCGGACTTCCAGCTCTGGAAACACCATATATTTT. The full variable domain, in which reference TRBV2 and TRBJ1-3 provide the parts outside the CDR3, is EPEVTQTPSHQVTQMGQEVILRCVPISNHLYFYWYRQILGQKVEFLVSFYNNEISEKSEIFDDQFSVERPDGSNFTLKIRSTKLEDSAMYFCAIRTSSSGNTIYFGEGSWLTVV.

V and J are TRBV7-2 and TRBJ1-1, with D unresolved. The germline CDR1 and CDR2 sequences are SGHTA and FQGNSA. V was cut by 1 base and J by 0 bases, with 6 bases left in between. This CDR3 comprises 14 residues. CDR3 in DNA: TGTGCCAGCAGCTTAGATCCAGTGAACACTGAAGCTTTCTTT. The encoded protein is CASSLDPVNTEAFF.

The V call is TRBV6-5, the J call TRBJ1-1; TRBD1 is a possible D gene (6 bases). Trimming pared 2 bases from V and 5 bases from J, leaving 12 bases between. Germline V CDR1 and CDR2: MNHEY, SVGAGI. This CDR3 comprises 14 residues. Here the CDR3 reads CASSYGRGVTEAFF. The CDR3 region has the DNA TGTGCCAGCAGTTACGGCAGGGGCGTAACTGAAGCTTTCTTT.

The chain links TRBV5-4 to TRBJ2-7; 11 bases are shared with TRBD2. The V segment lost 0 bases and the J segment 2 bases; nucleotides outside the gene matches: 4. This CDR3 comprises 16 residues. CDR1 SGHNT and CDR2 YYREEE come from the germline V gene (reference sequence). CDR3 DNA sequence: TGTGCCAGCAGCTTGGACCTAGCGGGAGGAACCTACGAGCAGTACTTC. Amino acids: CASSLDLAGGTYEQYF.

The genes are TRBV7-2 and TRBJ1-3; tentative D call: TRBD1 (5 bases). CDR1 and CDR2 (germline): SGHTA, FQGNSA. CDR3 size: 11 residues. With 4 bases removed from V and 7 bases from J, the gap between germline ends came to 5 bases. The CDR3 is CASSSGNTIYF. CDR3 DNA: TGTGCCAGCAGCTCAGGGAACACCATATATTTT. Filled out from reference TRBV7-2 and TRBJ1-3, the complete variable domain reads GAGVSQSPSNKVTEKGKDVELRCDPISGHTALYWYRQSLGQGLEFLIYFQGNSAPDKSGLPSDRFSAERTGGSVSTLTIQRTQQEDSAVYLCASSSGNTIYFGEGSWLTVV.